This passage covers 9 T cell receptor beta chains from one sample sequenced in a study of Ad26.COV2.S vaccination and SARS-CoV-2 variants (dated by TCRdb to about 2021). The library was made by the immunoSEQ multiplex PCR assay. In TCRdb, the immuneACCESS table is reduced to in-frame sequences with V and J assigned. These tables do not hold every clone; where another copy was compared, an unresolved V gene accounts for under half, and the others remain unexplained. The sample table holds about 350,000 clones, of which 70% to 90% were seen once. Jointly, the top ten make up approximately 3.5% of the sample. Taken with the paper, the label for treatment or condition translates to: around 19 received Ad26.COV2.S at low or high dose, single or two shots; 5 received placebo; per-sample allocation not given. For vaccine and placebo recipients, the sequenced repertoires came from samples collected on day 63 after the first injection.

Sample: peripheral blood, taken in a trial of Ad26.COV2.S vaccine versus placebo. The receptors originated from a person aged 18-65 years who received the Ad26.COV2.S COVID-19 vaccine or a placebo.

The chain recombines TRBV6-1 with TRBJ2-7; the D is unclear. Trimming removed 6 bases from V and 0 bases from J, with 9 bases in between. There are 13 residues in the CDR3. Germline CDR1 is MNHNS and CDR2 is SASEGT. For the CDR3, the DNA is TGTGCCAGCAGGGAACCTGACTCCTACGAGCAGTACTTC. This sequence encodes CASREPDSYEQYF.

V usage is TRBV5-6 and J usage is TRBJ1-6; D uncertain. CDR1 is SGHDT and CDR2 is YYEEEE in the germline V gene. V was shortened by 0 bases and J by 8 bases, with 18 bases between the two germline ends. The CDR3 runs 17 residues. The CDR3 sequence is CASSLAVSGIGDSPLHF. CDR3 DNA sequence: TGTGCCAGCAGCTTGGCCGTGTCGGGGATAGGCGATTCACCCCTCCACTTT.

This clone was seen once. The rearrangement joins TRBV28 to TRBJ2-5; D gene unclear. The CDR3 has 16 amino acids. Germline values: CDR1 MDHEN, CDR2 SYDVKM. The germline V and J ends were trimmed by 3 bases and 5 bases, with 19 bases remaining between them. Written as DNA, the CDR3 is TGTGCCAGCAGTTTTATTCCTCAGGCTTGGGTGGAGACCCAGTACTTC. Its translation is CASSFIPQAWVETQYF.

This clone occurred once. The chain is built from TRBV10-3 and TRBJ1-5, with D unresolved. Germline assignment: CDR1 ENHRY and CDR2 SYGVKD. Trimming removed 3 bases at V and 0 bases at J, with 9 bases between. The CDR3 extends over 15 amino acids. For the CDR3, the DNA is TGTGCCATCAGTGATCCTAATTATAGCAATCAGCCCCAGCATTTT. Its translation is CAISDPNYSNQPQHF.

This rearrangement joins TRBV5-7 to TRBJ2-5; D gene unclear. TRBV5-7 belongs to the ORF category, with a function that is uncertain. The CDR3 loop spans 13 amino acids. V shed 0 bases and J shed 1 base, with 4 bases lying between them. The CDR3 reads CASSLDAQETQYF. CDR3 nucleotide sequence: TGTGCCAGCAGCTTGGATGCCCAAGAGACCCAGTACTTC.

The J gene is TRBJ2-7, the V gene TRBV5-1; D call uncertain. CDR3 size: 14 residues. Between the trimmed V and J ends, which lost 1 base and 6 bases, there was a span of 14 bases. Germline CDR1 is SGHRS and CDR2 is YFSETQ. CDR3 sequence (DNA): TGCGCCAGCAGCTTGAGGCAGGCTAACGGCGAGCAGTACTTC. It encodes CASSLRQANGEQYF.

This chain uses TRBV3-1 (or the pseudogene TRBV3-2) with TRBJ2-3; D unclear. CDR1 is LGHDT, CDR2 YNNKEL, per germline (reference sequence). This CDR3 has 12 amino acids. The V gene lost 1 base and the J gene lost 6 bases, with 5 bases spanning the gap. The CDR3 is CASSQAQDTQYF. DNA for the CDR3: TGTGCCAGCAGCCAAGCCCAGGATACGCAGTATTTT.

This chain connects TRBV7-9 to TRBJ2-6, with D maybe TRBD1 (6 bases). The CDR3 runs to 17 residues. V was pared by 3 bases and J by 2 bases, with 14 bases between. The germline V gene has CDR1 SEHNR and CDR2 FQNEAQ (reference sequence). CDR3 sequence: CASSFLGGPPGANVLTF. CDR3 nucleotides: TGTGCCAGCAGCTTCCTTGGGGGCCCCCCTGGGGCCAACGTCCTGACTTTC.

The chain uses TRBV15 and TRBJ2-2; 9 bases map to TRBD1. After removal of 8 bases from V and 5 bases from J, the junction contained 6 bases not matched to a gene. Germline assignment: CDR1 LNHNV and CDR2 YYDKDF (reference sequence). The CDR3 is made up of 14 amino acids. The DNA for the CDR3 is TGTGCCACCGGGGGACAGGGCCGAACCGGGGAGCTGTTTTTT. It yields the protein CATGGQGRTGELFF.